These 30 T cell receptor beta chains were all obtained from the same sample, sequenced in a study of long-term antiretroviral therapy in people with HIV (dated by TCRdb to 2022 to 2024). Sequencing of the TRB variable region was done with the immunoSEQ hsTCRB v3.0 assay at survey level resolution. TCRdb retrieved this table from immuneACCESS and kept in-frame rearrangements only. Not all clones are present; in checked studies, unresolved V genes account for under half, and no reason is known for the remainder. Present in this sample are 20,000 to 25,000 clones, approximately 82% of which were seen just once. 9.5% to 12% of the sample comes from the top ten. The sequencing here drew on unsorted PBMCs, taken less than 2.5 years after starting antiretroviral therapy. The receptors originated from a man aged 35 to 55 with HIV.

The sample holds a few counts of this clone. The chain is built from TRBV5-1 and TRBJ2-1; no clear D gene. Looked up from germline, CDR1 is SGHRS and CDR2 is YFSETQ. Trimming took off 7 bases at V and 0 bases at J, with 8 bases between the two ends. The CDR3 totals 13 residues. Written as DNA, the CDR3 is TGCGCCAGCCGAGAGAGCTCCTACAATGAGCAGTTCTTC. It specifies CASRESSYNEQFF.

The V call is TRBV4-3, the J call TRBJ2-7, with 9 bases lining up with TRBD1. Germline V gene data show CDR1 as LGHNA and CDR2 as YSLEER. The CDR3 is made up of 14 amino acids. V lost 1 base to trimming and J lost 3 bases; unmatched junction nucleotides: 1. CDR3 protein: CASSQGQGDYEQYF. CDR3 coding DNA: TGCGCCAGCAGCCAAGGACAGGGGGACTACGAGCAGTACTTC.

CDR3 sequence: CASSEILAGTHEQFF. The CDR3 DNA follows: TGTGCCAGCAGTGAAATACTAGCGGGGACCCATGAGCAGTTCTTC. The gene calls are TRBV2 and TRBJ2-1, with 10 bases aligning to TRBD2. Germline V gene sequence: CDR1 SNHLY, CDR2 FYNNEI. The CDR3 spans 15 residues. The V gene end was trimmed by 2 bases and the J gene end by 8 bases; junction bases not matched to a gene: 6.

This sequence joins TRBV28 and TRBJ2-3; D is undetermined. The V and J ends lost 3 bases and 4 bases respectively, with 14 bases between them. Per the germline V gene, CDR1 is MDHEN and CDR2 is SYDVKM. There are 15 residues in the CDR3. The chain's CDR3 is CASSFIASQADTQYF. In nucleotides, the CDR3 is TGTGCCAGCAGTTTTATCGCCTCTCAGGCAGATACGCAGTATTTT.

The gene calls are TRBV5-6 and TRBJ2-2; 14 bases are shared with TRBD2. CDR1 and CDR2 (germline): SGHDT, YYEEEE. V lost 4 bases and J lost 5; bases outside the gene matches: 4. The CDR3 totals 16 residues. CDR3 amino acids: CASSQRTSGRTGELFF. The CDR3 nucleotides are TGTGCCAGCAGCCAGCGGACTAGCGGGAGGACCGGGGAGCTGTTTTTT.

This chain links TRBV11-2 with TRBJ2-7; D perhaps matches TRBD1 (5 bases). Germline loops: CDR1 SGHAT, CDR2 FQNNGV. The CDR3 spans 15 residues. The V end lost 8 bases, the J end lost 8 bases, and 25 bases lay between the germline ends. The CDR3 loop is CASRGEQKDLGQQYF. The CDR3 nucleotides read TGTGCCAGCCGTGGAGAACAAAAGGACCTGGGGCAGCAGTACTTC.

J is TRBJ2-7 and V is TRBV5-1, with D possibly called TRBD1 or TRBD2 (5 bases each). Per germline, CDR1 SGHRS and CDR2 YFSETQ. Trimming removed 3 bases at V and 7 bases at J, with 17 bases between. This CDR3 spans 14 amino acids. This chain's CDR3 is CASSSGTASGEQYF. The CDR3 coding sequence is TGCGCCAGCAGCTCCGGGACGGCTTCAGGAGAGCAGTACTTC.

This CDR3 reads CASSITSGESYEQYF. In DNA form, the CDR3 reads TGTGCCAGCAGTATTACTAGCGGGGAGTCCTACGAGCAGTACTTC. The chain uses TRBV27 and TRBJ2-7, with 10 bases identical to TRBD2. The V and J ends lost 5 bases and 1 base, in that order; junction bases with no gene match: 5. The CDR3 sequence is 15 residues long. From germline, CDR1 is MNHEY and CDR2 SMNVEV (reference sequence).

The rearrangement joins TRBV6-1 to TRBJ1-1, with D perhaps TRBD1 (5 bases). This CDR3 contains 14 residues. Deletions cut 4 bases from V and 0 bases from J, with 9 bases between. Germline CDR1 and CDR2: MNHNS and SASEGT. The CDR3 coding sequence is TGTGCCAGCAGTGTGGGACTGCTGAACACTGAAGCTTTCTTT. Its translation is CASSVGLLNTEAFF.

The rearrangement joins TRBV5-4 to TRBJ2-7; 15 bases fit TRBD2. In germline, CDR1 is SGHNT, CDR2 YYREEE (reference sequence). This CDR3 comprises 18 residues. Trimming at V came to 4 bases and at J to 2 bases, leaving 10 bases not matched to a gene. CDR3 region: CASSAGTSGRIGPYEQYF. The DNA of the CDR3 is TGTGCCAGCAGCGCCGGGACTAGCGGGAGGATTGGCCCCTACGAGCAGTACTTC.

The V and J genes are TRBV5-1 and TRBJ2-2; D unresolved. The CDR3 loop spans 15 amino acids. Looked up from germline, CDR1 is SGHRS and CDR2 is YFSETQ. V lost 4 bases and J lost 0, with 10 bases in between. The CDR3 bases are TGCGCCAGCAGCCAAGGCACATCGAACACCGGGGAGCTGTTTTTT. Translating gives CASSQGTSNTGELFF.

The V gene is TRBV7-9, the J gene TRBJ2-5; either TRBD1 or TRBD2 may supply D (5 bases each). The V end lost 4 bases, the J end lost 2 bases, and 17 bases lay between the germline ends. This CDR3 region has 16 residues. The germline gives CDR1 SEHNR, CDR2 FQNEAQ (reference sequence). CDR3 sequence: CASSSPGTGRQETQYF. CDR3 DNA sequence: TGTGCCAGCAGCTCTCCCGGGACGGGACGACAAGAGACCCAGTACTTC. Combining the CDR3 with reference TRBV7-9 and TRBJ2-5 gives the whole variable domain DTGVSQNPRHKITKRGQNVTFRCDPISEHNRLYWYRQTLGQGPEFLTYFQNEAQLEKSRLLSDRFSAERPKGSFSTLEIQRTEQGDSAMYLCASSSPGTGRQETQYFGPGTRLLVL.

The rearrangement joins TRBV19 to TRBJ1-5, with D perhaps matching TRBD1 (6 bases). The CDR3 runs 14 residues. CDR1 LNHDA and CDR2 SQIVND come from the germline V gene (reference sequence). Trimming took off 9 bases at V and 3 bases at J, with 15 bases between the two ends. The CDR3, as DNA: TGTGCCAGCCTATCGGACAGCTACAATCAGCCCCAGCATTTT. Amino acid sequence: CASLSDSYNQPQHF.

The rearrangement uses TRBV6-1 and TRBJ1-1, with D unresolved. Trimming shortened V by 6 bases and J by 5 bases, and 13 bases separated the two germline ends. CDR3 size: 13 residues. The germline gives CDR1 MNHNS, CDR2 SASEGT. CDR3 residues: CASRMAPGTEAFF. DNA of the CDR3: TGTGCCAGCAGGATGGCACCCGGAACTGAAGCTTTCTTT.

The DNA for the CDR3 is TGTGCCAGCAGCTTTCAGGAGGAGAGCTCCTACGAGCAGTACTTC. This sequence encodes CASSFQEESSYEQYF. The V and J genes are TRBV11-2 and TRBJ2-7; D may be TRBD2 (5 bases). CDR1 and CDR2 from the germline V gene are SGHAT and FQNNGV. The CDR3 spans 15 residues. V was cut by 3 bases and J by 0 bases, with 12 bases left in between.

This chain uses TRBV6-1 with TRBJ2-7, with 8 bases fitting TRBD2. The CDR3 length is 14 residues. The V and J ends lost 8 bases and 2 bases, in that order; junction bases with no gene match: 8. CDR1 and CDR2 from the germline V gene are MNHNS and SASEGT. This chain's CDR3 is CASGIQRGPYEQYF. CDR3 coding DNA: TGTGCCAGCGGGATTCAGCGGGGGCCCTACGAGCAGTACTTC.

The V gene is TRBV14, the J gene TRBJ2-6, with D perhaps matching TRBD2 (5 bases). Trimming left V 3 bases short and J 4 bases short, with 7 bases between. The germline V gene has CDR1 SGHDN and CDR2 FVKESK. The CDR3 runs to 14 residues. The CDR3 DNA reads as TGTGCCAGCAGCCATCCGGGAGGGGCCAACGTCCTGACTTTC. It yields the protein CASSHPGGANVLTF.

V is TRBV10-1 and J is TRBJ1-5; the D gene is possibly TRBD1 (6 bases). The CDR3 totals 20 residues. V lost 2 bases and J lost 0, with 23 bases in between. Germline V gene lookup returns CDR1 WNHNN and CDR2 SYGVQD (reference sequence). This chain's CDR3 is CASSEPTLPWGRCSNQPQHF. CDR3 sequence (DNA): TGCGCCAGCAGTGAGCCGACTCTGCCTTGGGGGCGGTGTAGCAATCAGCCCCAGCATTTT.

The gene calls are TRBV19 and TRBJ2-5; 8 bases line up with TRBD2. V was pared by 3 bases and J by 2 bases, with 5 bases of the junction left unmatched. This CDR3 is built from 15 residues. CDR1 LNHDA and CDR2 SQIVND come from the germline V gene (reference sequence). This CDR3 reads CASSIRRGEQETQYF. The CDR3 bases are TGTGCCAGTAGTATTCGGCGGGGGGAACAAGAGACCCAGTACTTC.

The rearrangement uses TRBV18 and TRBJ2-2; a possible D gene is TRBD2 (6 bases). The germline V and J ends were trimmed by 5 bases and 7 bases, with 11 bases remaining between them. The CDR3 covers 13 residues. The germline CDR1 and CDR2 sequences are KGHSH and LQKENI. CDR3 sequence reads: CASSGGLDGELFF. In DNA form, the CDR3 reads TGTGCCAGCTCAGGGGGACTGGACGGGGAGCTGTTTTTT.

This clone was seen a handful of times. This chain links TRBV4-1 with TRBJ1-5; D remains unclear. In germline, CDR1 is MGHRA, CDR2 YSYEKL. With 2 bases removed from V and 0 bases from J, the gap between germline ends came to 5 bases. The CDR3 covers 14 residues. The CDR3 protein is CASSQTNSNQPQHF. The CDR3 coding sequence is TGCGCCAGCAGCCAAACCAATAGCAATCAGCCCCAGCATTTT.

A remark on this clone: An end of the junction differs from the germline gene, which may be a read error. V usage is TRBV7-7 and J usage is TRBJ2-1, with 14 nucleotides matching TRBD2. Germline CDR1 reads SSHAT; CDR2 reads FNYEAQ (reference sequence). The CDR3 covers 16 residues. The CDR3 sequence is CASSRTGLAGENEQFF. The CDR3 nucleotides are TGTGCTAGCAGTCGAACGGGACTAGCGGGAGAAAATGAGCAGTTCTTC.

The chain recombines TRBV5-1 with TRBJ1-1; 7 bases line up with TRBD1. V lost 4 bases, J lost 10 bases, and 4 bases stayed unmatched. Germline V gene lookup returns CDR1 SGHRS and CDR2 YFSETQ. The CDR3 covers 11 residues. CDR3 residues: CASSQGEAAFF. CDR3 sequence (DNA): TGCGCCAGCAGCCAGGGGGAGGCAGCTTTCTTT.

This chain joins TRBV5-4 and TRBJ1-4; D is undetermined. The germline CDR1 and CDR2 sequences are SGHNT and YYREEE (reference sequence). Trimming left V 2 bases short and J 2 bases short, with 7 bases between. CDR3 length: 14 residues. The CDR3 DNA reads as TGTGCCAGCAGCTTCGGGCCGACTAATGAAAAACTGTTTTTT. Encoded protein: CASSFGPTNEKLFF. The complete variable domain, with remaining parts taken from reference TRBV5-4 and TRBJ1-4, reads ETGVTQSPTHLIKTRGQQVTLRCSSQSGHNTVSWYQQALGQGPQFIFQYYREEENGRGNFPPRFSGLQFPNYSSELNVNALELDDSALYLCASSFGPTNEKLFFGSGTQLSVL.

This clone turned up a few times. The chain uses TRBV7-6 and TRBJ2-7; no definite D call. The CDR3 loop spans 13 amino acids. Germline assignment: CDR1 SGHVS and CDR2 FNYEAQ. The V end was cut by 0 bases, the J end by 2 bases, with 5 bases between. CDR3 sequence reads: CASSLASTYEQYF. In DNA form, the CDR3 reads TGTGCCAGCAGCTTAGCCAGCACCTACGAGCAGTACTTC.

The chain couples TRBV5-1 to TRBJ2-6; TRBD1 matches at 10 bases. This CDR3 has 19 amino acids. With 4 bases clipped from V and 0 bases from J, the junction kept 10 bases outside the gene matches. CDR1 is SGHRS, CDR2 YFSETQ, per germline. The chain's CDR3 is CASSIRQGAMNSGANVLTF. CDR3 in DNA: TGCGCCAGCAGCATACGACAGGGGGCCATGAACTCTGGGGCCAACGTCCTGACTTTC.

The gene calls are TRBV10-3 and TRBJ1-4; D is undetermined. CDR3 size: 14 residues. CDR1 and CDR2 from the germline V gene are ENHRY and SYGVKD. Trimming removed 6 bases from V and 0 bases from J, with 8 bases in between. The CDR3 here is CAIRKDATNEKLFF. DNA for the CDR3: TGTGCCATCAGAAAAGATGCAACTAATGAAAAACTGTTTTTT.

The rearrangement uses TRBV10-1 and TRBJ2-1, with no clear D. The germline V gene encodes CDR1 WNHNN and CDR2 SYGVQD (reference sequence). Trimming took off 5 bases at V and 9 bases at J, with 14 bases between the two ends. This CDR3 has 13 residues. CDR3 nucleotides: TGCGCCAGCAGTCTTCTAGACGATGGTGAGCAGTTCTTC. It specifies CASSLLDDGEQFF.

This clone is classed as large. The identical CDR3 is also encoded by other nucleotide sequences in the sample. This rearrangement joins TRBV27 to TRBJ2-1; possible D gene TRBD1, 6 bases. V lost 5 bases to trimming and J lost 6 bases, with 14 bases between them. Germline CDR1 MNHEY, CDR2 SMNVEV (reference sequence). This CDR3 has 14 residues. In DNA, the CDR3 is TGTGCCAGCAGTAGTGGGACACGTCCCAATGAGCAGTTCTTC. Translating gives CASSSGTRPNEQFF.

The rearrangement uses TRBV25-1 and TRBJ2-2; tentatively, D is TRBD1 (6 bases). Trimming stripped 5 bases from V and 8 bases from J, with 9 bases between. CDR3 length equals 12 residues. Germline V lookup: CDR1 MGHDK, CDR2 SYGVNS. The DNA for the CDR3 is TGTGCCAGCAGTCGGGACAATGGGGAGCTGTTTTTT. Translating it yields CASSRDNGELFF.